What follows are 20 T cell receptor beta chains derived from one specimen sequenced in a study of OX40 agonist ivuxolimab in advanced cancers. The table came from immunoSEQ multiplex PCR; TCRdb's copy has only in-frame clones and leaves some out. This table has fewer than 50,000 clones, 65% to 90% appearing once. The sequenced sample was CD4+ or CD8+ T cells sorted from blood, obtained in a trial of the OX40 agonist ivuxolimab. The receptor source for this set is an adult with an advanced solid tumor such as melanoma, head and neck, liver or kidney cancer.

This clone appeared a few times. This sequence joins TRBV6-6 and TRBJ2-1, with D uncertain. Trimming stripped 0 bases from V and 9 bases from J, with 18 bases between. The CDR3 is made up of 16 amino acids. Per the germline V gene, CDR1 is MNHNY and CDR2 is SVGAGI (reference sequence). The CDR3 reads CASSYSERRSQSEQFF. The DNA of the CDR3 is TGTGCCAGCAGTTACTCCGAACGGCGTAGTCAGAGTGAGCAGTTCTTC.

The V call is TRBV5-4, the J call TRBJ2-7, with D perhaps matching TRBD2 (5 bases). The CDR3 is 13 amino acids. Germline assignment: CDR1 SGHNT and CDR2 YYREEE (reference sequence). Trimming stripped 2 bases from V and 3 bases from J, with 9 bases between. CDR3 DNA: TGTGCCAGCAGCTTTGAGGGATTCTACGAGCAGTACTTC. Translating gives CASSFEGFYEQYF.

This clone has only one observation. This chain connects TRBV27 to TRBJ2-5, with 7 bases matching TRBD2. The V segment lost 0 bases and the J segment 7 bases; nucleotides outside the gene matches: 14. This CDR3 spans 17 amino acids. The germline V gene has CDR1 MNHEY and CDR2 SMNVEV (reference sequence). CDR3 region: CASSLSPGLAESATQYF. The CDR3 DNA sequence: TGTGCCAGCAGTTTATCCCCCGGTCTAGCGGAGTCCGCGACCCAGTACTTC.

J is TRBJ1-1 and V is TRBV6-5, with 8 bases aligning to TRBD1. J gave up 1 base and V 4 bases, and 5 bases lay outside the gene matches. This CDR3 contains 15 residues. From germline, CDR1 is MNHEY and CDR2 SVGAGI. CDR3 amino acids: CASSSNDRGNTEAFF. The CDR3 nucleotides are TGTGCCAGCAGTTCCAACGACAGGGGGAACACTGAAGCTTTCTTT.

This sequence joins TRBV2 and TRBJ1-2, with D maybe TRBD1 (5 bases). The CDR3 length is 12 residues. Per germline, CDR1 SNHLY and CDR2 FYNNEI. Trimming shortened V by 7 bases and J by 4 bases, and 10 bases separated the two germline ends. The CDR3 sequence is CASKGRSYGYTF. CDR3 in DNA: TGTGCCAGCAAGGGACGGAGCTATGGCTACACCTTC.

This chain uses TRBV27 with TRBJ2-1; D is unresolved. CDR3 length: 14 amino acids. CDR1 is MNHEY and CDR2 is SMNVEV in the germline V gene (reference sequence). The ends were cut back, 3 bases at V and 0 bases at J, with 6 bases in the middle. The CDR3 DNA sequence: TGTGCCAGCAGTTTCGGCCGCTCCTACAATGAGCAGTTCTTC. This encodes CASSFGRSYNEQFF.

The chain combines TRBV10-1 with TRBJ2-3, with D tentatively TRBD1 (5 bases). There are 11 residues in the CDR3. V was pared by 3 bases and J by 9 bases, with 7 bases between. Germline CDR1 is WNHNN and CDR2 is SYGVQD (reference sequence). The CDR3 here is CASSEGETQYF. CDR3 sequence (DNA): TGCGCCAGCAGTGAAGGGGAAACGCAGTATTTT.

This clone showed up just once. The J gene is TRBJ1-2, the V gene TRBV2, with D perhaps TRBD1 (5 bases). This CDR3 region has 13 residues. The germline V and J ends were trimmed by 7 bases and 8 bases, with 17 bases remaining between them. CDR1 and CDR2 (germline): SNHLY, FYNNEI. The CDR3 DNA sequence: TGTGCCAGCACGTGGTCCGAACAGGACGGCTACACCTTC. Protein sequence: CASTWSEQDGYTF.

The chain recombines TRBV7-9 with TRBJ2-1; D not certain. CDR3 length: 12 amino acids. V was cut by 5 bases and J by 7 bases, with 9 bases left in between. Germline V gene data show CDR1 as SEHNR and CDR2 as FQNEAQ (reference sequence). For the CDR3, the DNA is TGTGCCAGCAGCCCGGGTCGGAATGAGCAGTTCTTC. Translation gives CASSPGRNEQFF.

The chain combines TRBV30 with TRBJ1-1, with a weak D call TRBD1 (6 bases). The V end lost 4 bases, the J end lost 0 bases, and 12 bases lay between the germline ends. CDR1 and CDR2 from the germline V gene are GTSNPN and SVGIG (reference sequence). This CDR3 comprises 14 residues. CDR3 in DNA: TGTGCCTGGACCCGCACAGGGCTGAACACTGAAGCTTTCTTT. Protein: CAWTRTGLNTEAFF.

Only a few counts were recorded for this clone. The chain is built from TRBV4-1 and TRBJ2-3; no clear D gene. The CDR3 consists of 12 residues. Germline V gene sequence: CDR1 MGHRA, CDR2 YSYEKL. Deletions cut 1 base from V and 5 bases from J, with 4 bases between. As DNA, the CDR3 is TGCGCCAGCAGCCAAGTGTTAGATACGCAGTATTTT. Protein: CASSQVLDTQYF.

The CDR3 DNA reads TGTGCCAGCTCACCATCAGGGGGCGAGAAAAAACTGTTTTTT. Protein: CASSPSGGEKKLFF. This chain links TRBV18 with TRBJ1-4, with TRBD1 identical over 8 bases. The CDR3 loop spans 14 amino acids. V was clipped by 2 bases and J by 9 bases; unmatched bases: 5. CDR1 KGHSH and CDR2 LQKENI come from the germline V gene.

On this clone itself: The identical CDR3 is also encoded by other nucleotide sequences in the sample. The chain has TRBV19 and TRBJ2-1, with unresolved D. The CDR3 totals 13 residues. Between the trimmed V and J ends, which lost 5 bases and 5 bases, there was a span of 10 bases. Germline CDR1 is LNHDA and CDR2 is SQIVND (reference sequence). The chain's CDR3 is CASSLGPDNEQFF. The CDR3 DNA reads TGTGCCAGTAGTCTCGGACCCGACAATGAGCAGTTCTTC. The full variable domain, completed using reference TRBV19 and TRBJ2-1, is DGGITQSPKYLFRKEGQNVTLSCEQNLNHDAMYWYRQDPGQGLRLIYYSQIVNDFQKGDIAEGYSVSREKKESFPLTVTSAQKNPTAFYLCASSLGPDNEQFFGPGTRLTVL.

The rearrangement links TRBV6-5 to TRBJ2-7; a possible D gene is TRBD1 (6 bases). The germline V gene encodes CDR1 MNHEY and CDR2 SVGAGI. Deletions cut 0 bases from V and 0 bases from J, with 12 bases between. This CDR3 is 16 amino acids long. CDR3 sequence reads: CASSYSIDRPSYEQYF. The CDR3 nucleotides read TGTGCCAGCAGTTACTCAATCGACAGGCCCTCCTACGAGCAGTACTTC.

Here the CDR3 DNA reads TGTGCCAGCAGCTTAGTGTGGGAGTGGCGAGAGACCCAGTACTTC. Amino acids: CASSLVWEWRETQYF. The rearrangement uses TRBV7-8 and TRBJ2-5; TRBD2 might be the D (5 bases). V lost 1 base and J lost 4, with 13 bases in between. This CDR3 is 15 amino acids long. Germline assignment: CDR1 SGHVS and CDR2 FQNEAQ. Complete variable domain (other parts from reference TRBV7-8 and TRBJ2-5): GAGVSQSPRYKVAKRGQDVALRCDPISGHVSLFWYQQALGQGPEFLTYFQNEAQLDKSGLPSDRFFAERPEGSVSTLKIQRTQQEDSAVYLCASSLVWEWRETQYFGPGTRLLVL.

As concerns this clone: Different DNA sequences within this sample yield the same CDR3. CDR3 sequence reads: CATIALEGARYEQYF. The CDR3 DNA is TGTGCCACCATTGCCCTAGAGGGGGCCCGCTACGAGCAGTACTTC. The chain is built from TRBV6-5 and TRBJ2-7; TRBD1 agrees at 7 bases. The V gene's germline CDR1 is MNHEY and CDR2 SVGAGI. There are 15 residues in the CDR3. J lost 3 bases, V lost 10 bases, and 15 bases had no gene match.

This sequence joins TRBV7-9 and TRBJ2-5; no clear D gene. The end of the DNA fits TRBJ2-7 better, so the J call may be wrong. Germline CDR1 and CDR2: SEHNR and FQNEAQ (reference sequence). This CDR3 is 12 amino acids long. CDR3 in amino acids: CASSSLTYEQYF. The CDR3 nucleotides are TGTGCCAGCAGCTCGCTTACCTACGAGCAGTACTTC.

The V call is TRBV11-2, the J call TRBJ2-1; 8 bases map to TRBD2. V trimming: 1 base; J trimming: 0 bases; junction bases outside the gene matches: 5. The germline CDR1 and CDR2 sequences are SGHAT and FQNNGV. The CDR3 has 17 residues. CDR3 sequence (DNA): TGTGCCAGCAGCTTAGGGCCTAGCGGGCACTCCTACAATGAGCAGTTCTTC. This translates into CASSLGPSGHSYNEQFF.

This chain connects TRBV5-1 to TRBJ2-7; 10 bases agree with TRBD1. The CDR3 is 16 residues long. J was trimmed by 2 bases and V by 2 bases; bases with no gene match: 7. Germline-derived CDR1 and CDR2 are SGHRS and YFSETQ. This CDR3 reads CASSFNRDRGPYEQYF. Here the CDR3 DNA reads TGCGCCAGCAGCTTCAACCGGGACAGGGGTCCCTACGAGCAGTACTTC.

V gene TRBV7-6 combines with J gene TRBJ2-7; no firm D call. The CDR3 loop spans 16 amino acids. CDR1 and CDR2 (germline): SGHVS, FNYEAQ. V lost 2 bases and J lost 5, with 19 bases in between. CDR3 amino acids: CASSLRRGPPPDEQYF. Here the CDR3 DNA reads TGTGCCAGCAGCTTACGCCGCGGCCCTCCTCCAGACGAGCAGTACTTC.